Each of the 17 T cell receptor beta chains below was sequenced from the same sample in a study of post-analysis software for immune sequencing data (dated by TCRdb to between 2015 and 2016). The paper's findings and limits, for the study overall: Several TRBV segments, including TRBV5-6, TRBV5-1 and TRBV20-1, were significantly more frequent in patients than controls.

Library creation used PCR. The reads were generated on an Illumina HiSeq 2500. To reduce PCR and sequencing biases, unique molecular identifiers were built into the TCR beta cDNA libraries. TCRdb redid the processing of the public reads, applying fastp at Q25 and MiXCR, and retained in-frame beta chains. Rows merge per CDR3 protein into single entries with the most common DNA and genes. Across this sample there are 740,000 or so distinct CDR3 sequences, with 53% seen only once. The ten top clones hold under 6% of the sample. These receptors have no identified antigens. The source material was blood. These TCRs come from a girl aged 5-17 years with multiple sclerosis.

The chain combines TRBV6-5 with TRBJ2-3, with 7 bases that match TRBD2. The V segment lost 2 bases and the J segment 1 base; nucleotides outside the gene matches: 3. The CDR3 sequence is 15 residues long. Per germline, CDR1 MNHEY and CDR2 SVGAGI. The CDR3 DNA reads TGTGCCAGCAGTTACGCGGGACTACGCACAGATACGCAGTATTTT. Residues: CASSYAGLRTDTQYF.

V and J are TRBV5-4 and TRBJ2-3; no reliable D call. V lost 1 base and J 2 bases, leaving 8 bases between the germline ends. The CDR3 has 14 amino acids. Germline CDR1 is SGHNT and CDR2 is YYREEE (reference sequence). CDR3 protein: CASSLPKATDTQYF. In nucleotides, the CDR3 is TGTGCCAGCAGCTTGCCTAAGGCCACAGATACGCAGTATTTT.

This clonotype showed up just a few times. J is TRBJ1-1 and V is TRBV6-1; TRBD1 might be the D (6 bases). This CDR3 is built from 13 residues. V gave up 6 bases and J gave up 6 bases, with 14 bases separating them. Germline loops: CDR1 MNHNS, CDR2 SASEGT. CDR3: CASSETPGAEAFF. Written as DNA, the CDR3 is TGTGCCAGCAGCGAAACCCCAGGGGCTGAAGCTTTCTTT.

The chain links TRBV5-1 to TRBJ2-7; tentative D call: TRBD2 (5 bases). The CDR3 is made up of 15 amino acids. Germline V lookup: CDR1 SGHRS, CDR2 YFSETQ. Trimming pared 0 bases from V and 2 bases from J, leaving 12 bases between. The CDR3 nucleotides read TGCGCCAGCAGCTTGGCTGGAGGAAGACCCTACGAGCAGTACTTC. It is translated as CASSLAGGRPYEQYF.

This clonotype appeared once. The rearrangement uses TRBV7-3 and TRBJ2-3; 9 nucleotides align to TRBD2. Per germline, CDR1 SGHTA and CDR2 FQGTGA. There are 15 residues in the CDR3. V dropped 4 bases and J dropped 4; count of bases not matched to a gene: 6. Here the CDR3 DNA reads TGTGCCAGCAGCTCTCTGGGACTAGCATCAGATACGCAGTATTTT. Protein: CASSSLGLASDTQYF.

This clonotype was counted a single time. J is TRBJ2-1 and V is TRBV25-1, with TRBD2 matching 7 bases. The DNA end favors TRBJ2-7, so the J call may be wrong. The germline V gene encodes CDR1 MGHDK and CDR2 SYGVNS. The CDR3 has 16 amino acids. The CDR3, as DNA: TGTGCCAGCAGTGAAATTAGGGGCGGGGACTACAATGAGCAGTACTTC. It yields the protein CASSEIRGGDYNEQYF.

The chain combines TRBV20-1 with TRBJ2-5, with 9 bases matching TRBD2. CDR3 length equals 13 residues. The V gene end was trimmed by 0 bases and the J gene end by 4 bases; junction bases not matched to a gene: 0. Germline V gives CDR1 DFQATT, CDR2 SNEGSKA (reference sequence). CDR3: CSARDSGRETQYF. For the CDR3, the DNA is TGCAGTGCTAGAGATAGCGGGAGAGAGACCCAGTACTTC.

This clonotype showed up just a few times. The rearrangement joins TRBV6-1 to TRBJ1-5; no definite D call. Germline V gives CDR1 MNHNS, CDR2 SASEGT. The length of the CDR3 is 15 residues. Trimming removed 1 base from V and 0 bases from J, with 7 bases in between. CDR3 region: CASSEGEYSNQPQHF. CDR3 in DNA: TGTGCCAGCAGTGAAGGCGAATATAGCAATCAGCCCCAGCATTTT.

The chain recombines TRBV29-1 with TRBJ1-2, with D perhaps matching TRBD1 (5 bases). There are 12 residues in the CDR3. Germline CDR1 and CDR2: SQVTM and ANQGSEA. Here the CDR3 reads CGGAGIRDGYTF. Written as DNA, the CDR3 is TGCGGCGGCGCTGGGATTAGGGACGGCTACACCTTC. The full variable domain, in which reference TRBV29-1 and TRBJ1-2 provide the parts outside the CDR3, is SAVISQKPSRDICQRGTSLTIQCQVDSQVTMMFWYRQQPGQSLTLIATANQGSEATYESGFVIDKFPISRPNLTFSTLTVSNMSPEDSSIYLCGGAGIRDGYTFGSGTRLTVV.

This chain uses TRBV5-1 with TRBJ2-3, with D unclear. The CDR3 loop spans 14 amino acids. Trimming cost V 3 bases and J 6 bases, with 14 bases left between them. In germline, CDR1 is SGHRS, CDR2 YFSETQ. The CDR3 nucleotides read TGCGCCAGCAGCTCGATGGTGCGAGGTGATACGCAGTATTTT. Translated, it gives CASSSMVRGDTQYF.

This sequence joins TRBV4-1 and TRBJ1-2, with TRBD1 identical over 8 bases. J lost 6 bases, V lost 2 bases, and 5 bases had no gene match. The CDR3 loop spans 14 amino acids. Germline-derived CDR1 and CDR2 are MGHRA and YSYEKL. CDR3 nucleotide sequence: TGCGCCAGCAGCCAACAGGACAGGGTACATGGCTACACCTTC. Translation: CASSQQDRVHGYTF.

The V and J genes are TRBV29-1 and TRBJ2-1, with D perhaps TRBD1 or TRBD2 (7 bases each). Germline values: CDR1 SQVTM, CDR2 ANQGSEA. The CDR3 loop spans 16 amino acids. The CDR3 DNA reads as TGCACCGCAAACAGGGGAGGGAGGGAGGTCTACAATGAGCAGTTCTTC. This sequence encodes CTANRGGREVYNEQFF.

The rearrangement links TRBV7-9 to TRBJ2-5; TRBD1 aligns across 7 bases. Germline V lookup: CDR1 SEHNR, CDR2 FQNEAQ (reference sequence). The CDR3 loop spans 16 amino acids. J was trimmed by 7 bases and V by 5 bases; bases with no gene match: 16. CDR3 in amino acids: CASSRIQGPKIRTQYF. The CDR3 coding sequence is TGTGCCAGCAGCCGAATACAGGGGCCCAAAATTCGGACCCAGTACTTC.

The chain joins TRBV9 to TRBJ2-7, with D tentatively TRBD2 (5 bases). In germline, CDR1 is SGDLS, CDR2 YYNGEE. V was shortened by 4 bases and J by 7 bases, with 18 bases between the two germline ends. This CDR3 region has 14 residues. The CDR3 spells CASSPAGVSHEQYF. The DNA of the CDR3 is TGTGCCAGCAGCCCCGCCGGGGTATCTCATGAGCAGTACTTC. The full variable domain, in which reference TRBV9 and TRBJ2-7 provide the parts outside the CDR3, is DSGVTQTPKHLITATGQRVTLRCSPRSGDLSVYWYQQSLDQGLQFLIQYYNGEERAKGNILERFSAQQFPDLHSELNLSSLELGDSALYFCASSPAGVSHEQYFGPGTRLTVT.

This clonotype was observed a handful of times. The chain carries TRBV15 and TRBJ1-4; D gene ambiguous. V was trimmed by 3 bases and J by 0 bases, leaving 5 bases between them. CDR1 is LNHNV, CDR2 YYDKDF, per germline (reference sequence). The CDR3 has 14 residues. Here the CDR3 reads CATSSRATNEKLFF. The CDR3 coding sequence is TGTGCCACCAGCAGTAGGGCAACTAATGAAAAACTGTTTTTT.

The rearrangement joins TRBV20-1 to TRBJ1-2; 12 nucleotides align to TRBD1. This CDR3 contains 15 residues. The V gene's germline CDR1 is DFQATT and CDR2 SNEGSKA (reference sequence). J was trimmed by 4 bases and V by 1 base; bases with no gene match: 4. The DNA of the CDR3 is TGCAGTGCTAGAGTCGGGACAGGGGGCGTCTATGGCTACACCTTC. Protein product: CSARVGTGGVYGYTF.

The gene calls are TRBV5-1 and TRBJ2-7; possible D gene TRBD2, 5 bases. Germline lookup yields CDR1 SGHRS and CDR2 YFSETQ. The CDR3 extends over 16 amino acids. The V and J ends lost 4 bases and 0 bases respectively, with 17 bases between them. This CDR3 reads CASSMLGVPGSYEQYF. The CDR3, as DNA: TGCGCCAGCAGCATGCTCGGGGTCCCGGGCTCCTACGAGCAGTACTTC.